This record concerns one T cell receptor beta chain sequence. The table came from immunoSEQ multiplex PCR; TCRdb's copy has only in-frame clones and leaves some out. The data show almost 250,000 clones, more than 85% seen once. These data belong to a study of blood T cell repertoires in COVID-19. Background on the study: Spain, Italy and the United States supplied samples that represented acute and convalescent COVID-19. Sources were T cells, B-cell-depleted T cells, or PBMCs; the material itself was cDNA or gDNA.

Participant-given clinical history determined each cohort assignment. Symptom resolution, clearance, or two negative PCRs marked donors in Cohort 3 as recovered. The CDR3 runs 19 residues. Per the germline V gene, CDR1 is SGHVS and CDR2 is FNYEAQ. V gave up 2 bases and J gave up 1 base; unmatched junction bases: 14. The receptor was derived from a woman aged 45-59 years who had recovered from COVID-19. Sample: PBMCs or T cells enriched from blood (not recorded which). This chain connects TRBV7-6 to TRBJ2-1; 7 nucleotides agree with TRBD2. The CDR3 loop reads CASSLTPLPSGISYNEQFF. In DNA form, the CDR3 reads TGTGCCAGCAGCTTAACACCTCTTCCAAGCGGGATATCCTACAATGAGCAGTTCTTC.